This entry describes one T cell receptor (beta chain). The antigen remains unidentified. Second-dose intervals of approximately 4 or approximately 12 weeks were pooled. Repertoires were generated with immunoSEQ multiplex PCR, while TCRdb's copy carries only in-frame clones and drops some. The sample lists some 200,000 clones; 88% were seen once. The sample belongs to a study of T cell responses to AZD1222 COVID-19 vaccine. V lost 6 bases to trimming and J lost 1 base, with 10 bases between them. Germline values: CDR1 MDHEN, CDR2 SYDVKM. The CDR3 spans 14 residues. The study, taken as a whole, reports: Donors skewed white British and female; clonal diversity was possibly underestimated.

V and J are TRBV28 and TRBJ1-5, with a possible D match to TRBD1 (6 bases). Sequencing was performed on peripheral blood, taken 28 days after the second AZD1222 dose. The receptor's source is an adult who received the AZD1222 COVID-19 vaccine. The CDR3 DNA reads TGTGCCAGCAGACATCAGGGGAGCAATCAGCCCCAGCATTTT. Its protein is CASRHQGSNQPQHF.